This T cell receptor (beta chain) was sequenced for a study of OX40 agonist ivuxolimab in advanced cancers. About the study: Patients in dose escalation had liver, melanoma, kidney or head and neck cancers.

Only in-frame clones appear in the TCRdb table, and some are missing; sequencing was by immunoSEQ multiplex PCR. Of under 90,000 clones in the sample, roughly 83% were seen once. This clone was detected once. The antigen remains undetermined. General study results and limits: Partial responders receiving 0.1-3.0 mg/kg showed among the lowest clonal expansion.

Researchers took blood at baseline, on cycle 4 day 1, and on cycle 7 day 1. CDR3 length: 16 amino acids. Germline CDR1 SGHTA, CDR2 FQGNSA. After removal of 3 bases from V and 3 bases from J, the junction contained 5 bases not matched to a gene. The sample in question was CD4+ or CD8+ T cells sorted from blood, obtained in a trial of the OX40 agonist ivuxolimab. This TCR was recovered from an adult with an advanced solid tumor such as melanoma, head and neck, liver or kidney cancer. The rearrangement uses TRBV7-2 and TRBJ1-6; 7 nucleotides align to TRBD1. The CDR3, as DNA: TGTGCCAGCAGCTTGGGACAGACACTCTATAATTCACCCCTCCACTTT. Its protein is CASSLGQTLYNSPLHF.